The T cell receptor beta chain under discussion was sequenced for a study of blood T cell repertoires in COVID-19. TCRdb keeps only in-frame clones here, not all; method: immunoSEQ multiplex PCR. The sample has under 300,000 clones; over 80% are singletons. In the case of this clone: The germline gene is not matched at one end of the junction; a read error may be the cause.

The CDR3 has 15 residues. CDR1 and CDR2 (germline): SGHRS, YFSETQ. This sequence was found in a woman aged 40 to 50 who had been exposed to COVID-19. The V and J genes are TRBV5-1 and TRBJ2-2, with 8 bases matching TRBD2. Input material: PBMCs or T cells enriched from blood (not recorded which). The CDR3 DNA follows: TGTGCCAGCAGCTTCAAGAGCGGGAGTGCCGGGGAGCTGTTTTTT. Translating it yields CASSFKSGSAGELFF.